Below are 14 T cell receptor beta chains sequenced from a single sample in a study of CD8+CD57+ T cells in acquired aplastic anemia listed by TCRdb under 2018. Sequencing instrument: Illumina HiSeq 2000. TCR beta VDJ combination and CDR3 sequence profiling used genomic DNA as the template. Starting from the raw public reads, TCRdb applied fastp trimming at Q25, assembled clones with MiXCR and retained in-frame beta chains. Under each unique CDR3 protein, matching rows form one entry showing the most common genes and DNA. The sample profile shows 100,000 to 150,000 distinct CDR3 sequences; 40% to 45% of them were found once. 8% to 9.5% of the sample comes from the top ten. Sample: sorted CD4+, CD8+, or CD8+CD57+ T cells (not recorded which) from PBMCs. All receptors derive from a human donor in good health, serving as a control.

The table lists this clonotype with many counts. The chain carries TRBV2 and TRBJ1-6; TRBD1 agrees at 9 bases. J lost 6 bases, V lost 4 bases, and 4 bases had no gene match. CDR1 is SNHLY and CDR2 is FYNNEI in the germline V gene. The CDR3 extends over 15 amino acids. The chain's CDR3 is CASSVDRGSNSPLHF. The CDR3, as DNA: TGTGCCAGCAGTGTCGACAGGGGGAGTAATTCACCCCTCCACTTT.

This clonotype occurred many times. The rearrangement links TRBV20-1 to TRBJ2-3; TRBD1 might be the D (6 bases). There are 13 residues in the CDR3. Germline V CDR1 and CDR2: DFQATT, SNEGSKA (reference sequence). V lost 1 base and J 4 bases, leaving 9 bases between the germline ends. This CDR3 is CSARVGGPDTQYF. The CDR3 region has the DNA TGCAGTGCTAGAGTAGGGGGTCCAGATACGCAGTATTTT.

The chain combines TRBV6-7 with TRBJ1-5; 9 bases align to TRBD1. TRBV6-7 is an open reading frame, and its role is uncertain. Germline trimming cut 2 bases from V and 3 bases from J; bases unmatched to any gene: 11. The CDR3 sequence is 18 residues long. The CDR3 is CASSYTNRGLKFNQPQHF. CDR3 sequence (DNA): TGTGCCAGCAGTTACACAAACAGGGGGCTGAAATTCAATCAGCCCCAGCATTTT.

This clonotype was seen just once. As the CDR3 is not closed by the conserved phenylalanine or tryptophan, this likely results from a read error. The limits of the CDR3 on the DNA are not certain, so only TCRdb's listed CDR3 is given. The chain joins TRBV29-1 to TRBJ1-1. In germline, CDR1 is SQVTM, CDR2 ANQGSEA. The CDR3 is made up of 13 amino acids, end residues included. CDR3 sequence: CSVDRGPNTEASL.

This CDR3 is CASSLSRGGLYTGELFF. CDR3 in DNA: TGTGCCAGCAGCTTGTCTCGGGGGGGCCTGTACACCGGGGAGCTGTTTTTT. The V call is TRBV5-6, the J call TRBJ2-2; TRBD2 agrees at 8 bases. The junction had 8 bases not matched to a gene; V was cut back by 1 base and J by 3 bases. The CDR3 length is 17 residues. CDR1 and CDR2 from the germline V gene are SGHDT and YYEEEE. The full variable domain, its missing parts supplied by reference TRBV5-6 and TRBJ2-2, is DAGVTQSPTHLIKTRGQQVTLRCSPKSGHDTVSWYQQALGQGPQFIFQYYEEEERQRGNFPDRFSGHQFPNYSSELNVNALLLGDSALYLCASSLSRGGLYTGELFFGEGSRLTVL.

This clonotype was seen repeatedly, ten times or more. The V and J genes are TRBV12-5 and TRBJ2-3; 7 nucleotides agree with TRBD2. Germline V gene sequence: CDR1 LGHNT, CDR2 FRNRAP. CDR3 length: 17 residues. The V gene end was trimmed by 0 bases and the J gene end by 2 bases; junction bases not matched to a gene: 8. In DNA form, the CDR3 reads TGTGCTAGTGGTTTGGTACCTGACGGGAGGACCACAGATACGCAGTATTTT. The encoded protein is CASGLVPDGRTTDTQYF.

This clonotype was seen at least ten times. The genes are TRBV5-1 and TRBJ2-7; 10 bases map to TRBD2. The CDR3 loop spans 15 amino acids. CDR1 is SGHRS and CDR2 is YFSETQ in the germline V gene. V lost 1 base and J lost 6; bases outside the gene matches: 7. This CDR3 reads CASSLTPSGSGEQYF. CDR3 nucleotide sequence: TGCGCCAGCAGCTTGACGCCTAGCGGGAGCGGCGAGCAGTACTTC.

This chain connects TRBV2 to TRBJ1-2, with D perhaps TRBD1 (5 bases). V was clipped by 6 bases and J by 6 bases, with 8 bases between them. The CDR3 covers 11 residues. CDR1 SNHLY and CDR2 FYNNEI come from the germline V gene. CDR3 residues: CASRGTHGYTF. In DNA, the CDR3 is TGTGCCAGCAGGGGGACCCATGGCTACACCTTC.

This clonotype has at least ten counts. V is TRBV5-6 and J is TRBJ1-2, with D perhaps TRBD1 (6 bases). The V gene lost 0 bases and the J gene lost 3 bases, with 12 bases spanning the gap. This CDR3 is built from 15 residues. Germline lookup yields CDR1 SGHDT and CDR2 YYEEEE. CDR3 bases: TGTGCCAGCAGCTTGGGGACAGAAACCTACTATGGCTACACCTTC. It yields the protein CASSLGTETYYGYTF.

Concerning this clonotype itself: The final CDR3 position lacks the conserved phenylalanine or tryptophan, pointing to a likely read error. The rearrangement joins TRBV20-1 to TRBJ1-4, with D maybe TRBD1 (5 bases). V gave up 0 bases and J gave up 8 bases, with 13 bases separating them. The germline gives CDR1 DFQATT, CDR2 SNEGSKA (reference sequence). The CDR3 runs 14 residues. The CDR3 here is CSAREFLGGEKLFL. The DNA for the CDR3 is TGCAGTGCTAGAGAATTTCTGGGGGGGGAAAAACTGTTTCTT.

This clonotype appeared many times. V gene TRBV2 combines with J gene TRBJ1-5; D call uncertain. This CDR3 has 12 residues. V lost 10 bases to trimming and J lost 0 bases, with 7 bases between them. Germline CDR1 SNHLY, CDR2 FYNNEI. CDR3 sequence reads: CATKNSNQPQHF. Here the CDR3 DNA reads TGTGCCACCAAGAATAGCAATCAGCCCCAGCATTTT.

This clonotype was seen only a few times. The chain is built from TRBV18 and TRBJ1-1; 8 nucleotides match TRBD1. The junction had 5 bases not matched to a gene; V was cut back by 5 bases and J by 3 bases. This CDR3 is 14 amino acids long. Germline CDR1 is KGHSH and CDR2 is LQKENI. In DNA, the CDR3 is TGTGCCAGCTCAAATAGGACAGGGTACACTGAAGCTTTCTTT. Residues: CASSNRTGYTEAFF.

In its sample, this clonotype was seen many times. CDR3 coding DNA: TGTGCCACCAGCAGAGATCGCCCAGCGCTCTCCTACGAGCAGTACTTC. Translating it yields CATSRDRPALSYEQYF. V gene TRBV15 combines with J gene TRBJ2-7; D remains unclear. Germline V lookup: CDR1 LNHNV, CDR2 YYDKDF (reference sequence). Trimming stripped 0 bases from V and 0 bases from J, with 12 bases between. The CDR3 sequence is 16 residues long.

The V gene is TRBV2, the J gene TRBJ2-5; TRBD1 or TRBD2 may be the D gene (6 bases each). In germline, CDR1 is SNHLY, CDR2 FYNNEI. The CDR3 runs to 14 residues. V gave up 6 bases and J gave up 3 bases, with 14 bases separating them. The CDR3 sequence: CASSPLRGEETQYF. In DNA, the CDR3 is TGTGCCAGCAGCCCTCTGAGGGGGGAAGAGACCCAGTACTTC.